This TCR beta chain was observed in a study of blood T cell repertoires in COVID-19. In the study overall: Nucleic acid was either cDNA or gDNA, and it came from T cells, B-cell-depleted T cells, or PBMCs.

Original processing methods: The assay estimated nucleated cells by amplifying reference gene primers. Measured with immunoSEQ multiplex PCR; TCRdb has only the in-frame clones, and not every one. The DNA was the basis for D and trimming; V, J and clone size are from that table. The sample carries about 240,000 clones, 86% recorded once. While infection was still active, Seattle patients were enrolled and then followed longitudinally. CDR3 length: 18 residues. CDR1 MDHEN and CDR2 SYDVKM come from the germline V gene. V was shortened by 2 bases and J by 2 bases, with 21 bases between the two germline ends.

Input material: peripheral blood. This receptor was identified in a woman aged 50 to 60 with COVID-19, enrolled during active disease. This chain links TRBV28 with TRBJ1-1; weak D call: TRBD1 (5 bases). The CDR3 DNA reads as TGTGCCAGCAGTTTAGGGGCGGCCGGCCAAAAAAGAAACACTGAAGCTTTCTTT. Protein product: CASSLGAAGQKRNTEAFF.